A selection of T cell receptor beta chains follows, all from one sample in a study of a mutant IDH1 vaccine in newly diagnosed glioma. Profiled with immunoSEQ multiplex PCR; TCRdb holds only in-frame clones, not every one. This table has 30,000 to 35,000 clones, roughly 80% appearing once. The antigens for these receptors are not known. The sequencing used PBMCs, collected from a glioma patient whose treatment included an IDH1 peptide vaccine. The receptors were gathered from a man in his thirties or forties with glioma. CDR3s include the opening cysteine and the closing phenylalanine or tryptophan. The D gene is left open where the match is weak. Clone size appears in some rows only: once, few, many, or a class for an expanded clone.

length	size	D	J	V	CDR3	DNA
15	-	-	TRBJ1-2	TRBV15	CATSRDRGGTYGYTF	TGTGCCACCAGCAGAGATCGTGGAGGGACCTATGGCTACACCTTC
15	-	-	TRBJ1-5	TRBV6-6	CASSSGDTYNQPQHF	TGTGCCAGCAGTTCGGGAGACACTTACAATCAGCCCCAGCATTTT
15	-	TRBD1	TRBJ2-1	TRBV27	CASSLMDRESNEQFF	TGTGCCAGCAGTTTAATGGACAGGGAATCCAATGAGCAGTTCTTC
20	-	TRBD2	TRBJ2-2	TRBV12-5	CASGLVLGTSGTGDTGELFF	TGTGCTAGTGGTTTGGTACTTGGGACTAGCGGAACAGGGGACACCGGGGAGCTGTTTTTT
16	-	-	TRBJ1-2	TRBV19	CASSIRPRPTAEGYTF	TGTGCCAGTAGTATAAGGCCCCGTCCCACAGCGGAAGGCTACACCTTC
18	once	TRBD2	TRBJ2-1	TRBV5-1	CASSTRKLAGGPYSEQFF	TGCGCCAGCAGCACCCGAAAACTAGCGGGAGGGCCTTACAGTGAGCAGTTCTTC
15	-	-	TRBJ1-1	TRBV28	CASSLAGDLNTEAFF	TGTGCCAGCAGTTTAGCAGGGGACCTGAACACTGAAGCTTTCTTT
14	-	-	TRBJ2-3	TRBV18	CASSPSPGTDTQYF	TGTGCCAGCTCACCATCCCCGGGGACAGATACGCAGTATTTT
14	-	-	TRBJ2-1	TRBV19	CASSISETYNEQFF	TGTGCCAGTAGTATTAGCGAGACGTACAATGAGCAGTTCTTC
14	-	TRBD1	TRBJ2-7	TRBV5-4	CASSFDTRGLEQYF	TGTGCCAGCAGCTTTGATACCAGGGGGCTGGAGCAGTACTTC
14	once	-	TRBJ2-7	TRBV27	CASSLGDPWSEQYF	TGTGCCAGCAGTCTGGGGGACCCCTGGAGCGAGCAGTACTTC
15	-	TRBD1	TRBJ1-4	TRBV7-9	CASSGWDSLNEKLFF	TGTGCCAGCAGCGGGTGGGACAGCCTTAATGAAAAACTGTTTTTT
15	-	-	TRBJ2-7	TRBV18	CASSPPGRGVNEQYF	TGTGCCAGCTCACCACCGGGTAGGGGTGTAAACGAGCAGTACTTC
16	once	TRBD1	TRBJ2-5	TRBV27	CASSPKLRTGGETQYF	TGTGCCAGCAGTCCAAAGCTGAGGACAGGGGGAGAGACCCAGTACTTC
13	-	-	TRBJ2-1	TRBV29-1	CSVEGRWANEQFF	TGCAGCGTTGAAGGCAGGTGGGCCAATGAGCAGTTCTTC
13	few	-	TRBJ1-1	TRBV30	CAWSGREHTEAFF	TGTGCCTGGAGTGGGAGGGAGCACACTGAAGCTTTCTTT
15	-	-	TRBJ1-2	TRBV5-1	CASSSTTALPYGYTF	TGCGCCAGCAGCTCCACGACAGCCCTTCCTTATGGCTACACCTTC
15	-	-	TRBJ1-5	TRBV7-9	CASSLDSEPWQPQHF	TGTGCCAGCAGCTTGGATTCCGAACCGTGGCAGCCCCAGCATTTT
15	-	TRBD2	TRBJ2-3	TRBV27	CASSWTSGYTDTQYF	TGTGCCAGCAGTTGGACTAGCGGATACACAGATACGCAGTATTTT
15	-	-	TRBJ2-2	TRBV5-1	CASSLDGSNTGELFF	TGCGCCAGCAGCTTGGACGGATCGAACACCGGGGAGCTGTTTTTT
14	-	TRBD1	TRBJ1-1	TRBV5-4	CASSRDSLRTEAFF	TGTGCCAGCAGCCGGGACAGTCTGAGGACTGAAGCTTTCTTT
14	-	TRBD1	TRBJ1-1	TRBV27	CASSSTTGNTEAFF	TGTGCCAGCAGTTCAACGACAGGGAATACTGAAGCTTTCTTT
15	few	-	TRBJ1-1	TRBV7-2	CASSLVPGPPPEAFF	TGTGCCAGCAGCTTAGTTCCGGGACCACCTCCTGAAGCTTTCTTT
12	-	-	TRBJ1-3	TRBV30	CAWSGLRDTIYF	TGTGCCTGGAGCGGACTGCGGGACACCATATATTTT
13	-	-	TRBJ1-2	TRBV19	CASISQGNYGYTF	TGTGCCAGTATCTCACAGGGCAACTATGGCTACACCTTC
16	-	-	TRBJ2-7	TRBV30	CAWSTPRQGVSYEQYF	TGTGCCTGGAGTACCCCCCGGCAGGGTGTTAGCTACGAGCAGTACTTC
14	-	-	TRBJ2-7	TRBV9	CASSVGGRVYEQYF	TGTGCCAGCAGCGTAGGTGGAAGGGTTTACGAGCAGTACTTC
16	-	TRBD1	TRBJ1-5	TRBV14	CASSQVPGGGSQPQHF	TGTGCCAGCAGCCAGGTCCCAGGGGGCGGAAGTCAGCCCCAGCATTTT
14	few	-	TRBJ1-1	TRBV19	CASSSDGWDTEAFF	TGTGCCAGTAGTAGTGACGGGTGGGACACTGAAGCTTTCTTT
17	-	-	TRBJ1-2	TRBV29-1	CSDPLGRSRPDNYGYTF	TGCAGCGATCCCCTGGGCAGGAGCCGGCCCGATAACTATGGCTACACCTTC
14	-	TRBD2	TRBJ2-1	TRBV19	CASSSGTTDNEQFF	TGTGCCAGTAGTAGCGGGACTACCGACAATGAGCAGTTCTTC
15	-	-	TRBJ2-5	TRBV19	CASSNTLGRKETQYF	TGTGCCAGTAGTAATACGTTGGGGCGAAAAGAGACCCAGTACTTC
14	-	-	TRBJ2-7	TRBV15	CATSNNRGPYEQYF	TGTGCCACCAGCAATAACCGGGGGCCCTACGAGCAGTACTTC
15	-	-	TRBJ1-2	TRBV19	CASSINGRSNYGYTF	TGTGCCAGTAGTATAAATGGCCGATCTAACTATGGCTACACCTTC
13	-	TRBD1	TRBJ1-2	TRBV6-1	CASRVTGDGGYTF	TGTGCCAGCAGAGTGACAGGGGACGGTGGCTACACCTTC
14	once	-	TRBJ2-1	TRBV6-5	CASLNPTNNNEQFF	TGTGCCAGTTTAAACCCCACCAATAACAATGAGCAGTTCTTC
13	-	-	TRBJ2-7	TRBV2	CASSRETVYEQYF	TGTGCCAGCAGTCGGGAAACCGTCTACGAGCAGTACTTC
11	-	TRBD1	TRBJ1-1	TRBV30	CAWRTGPEAFF	TGTGCCTGGAGGACAGGGCCCGAAGCTTTCTTT
15	-	-	TRBJ2-7	TRBV6-5	CASSYSTGPSYEQYF	TGTGCCAGCAGTTACTCGACTGGGCCTTCCTACGAGCAGTACTTC
15	-	-	TRBJ2-1	TRBV11-1	CASSLLGVGYNEQFF	TGTGCCAGCAGCTTATTAGGGGTCGGCTACAATGAGCAGTTCTTC
14	once	TRBD1	TRBJ2-7	TRBV19	CASTATGGGYEQYF	TGTGCCAGTACCGCGACAGGGGGTGGTTACGAGCAGTACTTC